This T cell receptor (beta chain) was obtained from a study of shared clonotypes between healthy human individuals. Produced via immunoSEQ multiplex PCR; TCRdb's table is partial and in-frame only. The table lists roughly 1.4 million clones, 98% to 99% of them singletons. All the donors were Caucasian adults who lived in Nashville, Tennessee. The investigators split CD4+ cells into a CD45RA+ naive subset and a CD45RA-negative memory subset. Germline-derived CDR1 and CDR2 are SNHLY and FYNNEI. The CDR3 totals 17 residues. The ends were cut back, 5 bases at V and 0 bases at J, with 14 bases in the middle. Study-wide results and limits: Memory subsets generally showed lower estimated richness than naive subsets. Enrolling few donors narrowed the genetic and exposure-history diversity that was represented.

A word on this clone: Its cognate antigen is unknown.

V gene TRBV2 combines with J gene TRBJ2-6; D is ambiguous. The specimen was naive CD4+ T cells sorted from blood. Subset denoted: CD45RA+ positively selected. The TCR comes from a man younger than 45 in good health. CDR3 protein: CASSWNRPSSGANVLTF. DNA of the CDR3: TGTGCCAGCAGTTGGAATAGACCAAGCTCTGGGGCCAACGTCCTGACTTTC.